These 21 T cell receptor beta chains originate from one sample sequenced in a study of T cells after yellow fever vaccination. A single record per CDR3 protein comes from TCRdb applying MiXCR to the 5' RACE reads. The sample has some 600,000 distinct CDR3 sequences; 12% are singletons. The starting material was PBMCs, obtained on the day of the yellow fever booster vaccination. The origin of the receptors is a man in his thirties or forties who received the YFV17D yellow fever vaccine.

The chain couples TRBV5-6 to TRBJ2-7, with 7 bases lining up with TRBD2. Trimming at V came to 5 bases and at J to 1 base, leaving 9 bases not matched to a gene. Germline-derived CDR1 and CDR2 are SGHDT and YYEEEE. This CDR3 has 15 amino acids. The CDR3 sequence is CASRGEGKGSYEQYF. The CDR3 DNA reads TGTGCCAGCAGGGGGGAGGGGAAGGGATCCTACGAGCAGTACTTC.

This clonotype has only a few counts. Here the CDR3 DNA reads TGTGCCAGCAGCTCGGGACTAGGAGTTTCCTACGAGCAGTACTTC. It is translated as CASSSGLGVSYEQYF. The J gene is TRBJ2-7, the V gene TRBV7-6, with 8 bases fitting TRBD2. The CDR3 has 15 amino acids. Trimming took 4 bases from V and 1 from J; bases not matched to a gene: 6. Per the germline V gene, CDR1 is SGHVS and CDR2 is FNYEAQ.

The chain couples TRBV11-2 to TRBJ2-7, with D unresolved. The V end lost 1 base, the J end lost 3 bases, and 16 bases lay between the germline ends. CDR3 size: 16 residues. The V gene's germline CDR1 is SGHAT and CDR2 FQNNGV. The CDR3 nucleotides are TGTGCCAGCAGCTTAGGGGCCCTGGGCGGAAACTACGAGCAGTACTTC. Protein sequence: CASSLGALGGNYEQYF. The whole variable domain, remainder taken from reference TRBV11-2 and TRBJ2-7, is EAGVAQSPRYKIIEKRQSVAFWCNPISGHATLYWYQQILGQGPKLLIQFQNNGVVDDSQLPKDRFSAERLKGVDSTLKIQPAKLEDSAVYLCASSLGALGGNYEQYFGPGTRLTVT.

This rearrangement joins TRBV6-5 to TRBJ1-5; tentatively, D is TRBD1 (5 bases). With 0 bases removed from V and 5 bases from J, the gap between germline ends came to 14 bases. The CDR3 totals 16 residues. CDR1 and CDR2 (germline): MNHEY, SVGAGI. The CDR3 is CASSYSTGPPHQPQHF. Written as DNA, the CDR3 is TGTGCCAGCAGTTACTCCACAGGCCCCCCTCATCAGCCCCAGCATTTT.

J is TRBJ2-5 and V is TRBV11-2; 8 bases are a match to TRBD2. Germline CDR1 SGHAT, CDR2 FQNNGV. V lost 4 bases, J lost 7 bases, and 5 bases stayed unmatched. This CDR3 contains 13 residues. The CDR3 bases are TGTGCCAGCAGCTCCGGGACTAGAACGACCCAGTACTTC. Protein product: CASSSGTRTTQYF.

The chain combines TRBV23-1 with TRBJ2-3; D might be TRBD2 (5 bases). TRBV23-1 is an ORF, and what it does is uncertain. This CDR3 region has 14 residues. Trimming pared 8 bases from V and 7 bases from J, leaving 19 bases between. In nucleotides, the CDR3 is TGCGCCAGCTTTAGGGTGGGGAGTTTGAATACGCAGTATTTT. It specifies CASFRVGSLNTQYF.

The chain couples TRBV20-1 to TRBJ2-5, with D tentatively TRBD2 (5 bases). With 3 bases removed from V and 0 bases from J, the gap between germline ends came to 8 bases. CDR1 DFQATT and CDR2 SNEGSKA come from the germline V gene (reference sequence). The CDR3 has 13 amino acids. CDR3 nucleotides: TGCAGTGCTAGTAGAGGGCACCAAGAGACCCAGTACTTC. Amino acids: CSASRGHQETQYF.

This clonotype was seen repeatedly, ten times or more. The CDR3 DNA follows: TGTGCCAGCAGTTTAGCGGGAGGAGGAGAGACCCAGTACTTC. This codes for CASSLAGGGETQYF. The V and J genes are TRBV27 and TRBJ2-5; 8 bases align to TRBD2. Trimming cost V 2 bases and J 4 bases; bases outside gene matches: 3. This CDR3 has 14 residues. Germline CDR1 and CDR2: MNHEY and SMNVEV (reference sequence).

The V call is TRBV20-1, the J call TRBJ2-3; D is unclear. V was trimmed by 3 bases and J by 9 bases, leaving 13 bases between them. Germline V CDR1 and CDR2: DFQATT, SNEGSKA (reference sequence). The CDR3 runs 12 residues. This CDR3 reads CSASFGEPTQYF. In DNA, the CDR3 is TGCAGTGCTAGTTTCGGAGAACCCACGCAGTATTTT.

The rearrangement uses TRBV5-1 and TRBJ2-5, with unresolved D. V dropped 2 bases and J dropped 4 bases, with 15 bases sitting between them. CDR1 and CDR2 from the germline V gene are SGHRS and YFSETQ. The CDR3 is made up of 15 amino acids. CDR3 protein: CASSFGHVVVETQYF. For the CDR3, the DNA is TGCGCCAGCAGCTTCGGGCACGTAGTTGTAGAGACCCAGTACTTC.

This chain joins TRBV19 and TRBJ1-1; 7 nucleotides align to TRBD1. Per the germline V gene, CDR1 is LNHDA and CDR2 is SQIVND (reference sequence). Unmatched junction bases numbered 2, after V lost 7 bases and J lost 0 bases. The CDR3 has 13 residues. CDR3 in amino acids: CASNRGMNTEAFF. Here the CDR3 DNA reads TGTGCCAGTAACAGGGGCATGAACACTGAAGCTTTCTTT.

This chain connects TRBV20-1 to TRBJ2-1; maybe TRBD2 (5 bases). V lost 6 bases and J 10 bases, leaving 19 bases between the germline ends. The CDR3 loop spans 13 amino acids. CDR1 and CDR2 (germline): DFQATT, SNEGSKA (reference sequence). CDR3 region: CSARNPAVEEQFF. CDR3 sequence (DNA): TGCAGTGCCCGTAACCCAGCGGTAGAAGAGCAGTTCTTC.

This clonotype appeared a few times. The chain has TRBV5-1 and TRBJ2-7; D tentatively reads TRBD1 or TRBD2 (7 bases each). With 4 bases removed from V and 3 bases from J, the gap between germline ends came to 17 bases. This CDR3 region has 15 residues. Per the germline V gene, CDR1 is SGHRS and CDR2 is YFSETQ. The chain's CDR3 is CASSGEGTDNYEQYF. CDR3 coding DNA: TGCGCCAGCAGCGGGGAGGGGACAGACAACTACGAGCAGTACTTC.

DNA for the CDR3: TGCAGCGGGGCGGTAGCTAGCGGGGCCGTTGAGACCCAGTACTTC. Translating gives CSGAVASGAVETQYF. This rearrangement joins TRBV29-1 to TRBJ2-5; TRBD2 matches at 9 bases. V was clipped by 7 bases and J by 5 bases; unmatched bases: 14. The CDR3 spans 15 residues. CDR1 and CDR2 (germline): SQVTM, ANQGSEA.

Note on this clonotype: It may be a read error: a sequence one base away is much more abundant. DNA of the CDR3: TGTGCCAGCAGGTTGACTAGCGGGCAAGAGACCCAGTACTTC. Protein product: CASRLTSGQETQYF. This sequence joins TRBV7-2 and TRBJ2-5, with 10 bases identical to TRBD2. Germline V gives CDR1 SGHTA, CDR2 FQGNSA. V was clipped by 6 bases and J by 2 bases; unmatched bases: 3. CDR3 length: 14 residues. The full variable domain, completed using reference TRBV7-2 and TRBJ2-5, is GAGVSQSPSNKVTEKGKDVELRCDPISGHTALYWYRQSLGQGLEFLIYFQGNSAPDKSGLPSDRFSAERTGGSVSTLTIQRTQQEDSAVYLCASRLTSGQETQYFGPGTRLLVL.

The chain is built from TRBV20-1 and TRBJ2-1; 9 bases fit TRBD2. V dropped 0 bases and J dropped 4; count of bases not matched to a gene: 7. Germline CDR1 DFQATT, CDR2 SNEGSKA (reference sequence). CDR3 length: 16 amino acids. This CDR3 reads CSARELGLAQYNEQFF. The CDR3 DNA reads TGCAGTGCTAGAGAACTTGGACTAGCGCAATACAATGAGCAGTTCTTC.

This clonotype has more than one count but fewer than ten. The rearrangement uses TRBV3-1 and TRBJ2-5; a weak D match, TRBD1 (5 bases). This CDR3 region has 17 residues. Germline CDR1 LGHDT, CDR2 YNNKEL (reference sequence). V was cut by 1 base and J by 1 base, with 16 bases left in between. The CDR3 DNA sequence: TGTGCCAGCAGCCAAGTTCGATTCCGACAGAGCCAAGAGACCCAGTACTTC. It is translated as CASSQVRFRQSQETQYF.

This clonotype came up a few times. The genes are TRBV18 and TRBJ2-1; the D is unclear. This CDR3 comprises 15 residues. V was pared by 0 bases and J by 3 bases, with 9 bases between. Per the germline V gene, CDR1 is KGHSH and CDR2 is LQKENI. The CDR3 loop reads CASSPPISFYNEQFF. As DNA, the CDR3 is TGTGCCAGCTCACCACCGATAAGCTTCTACAATGAGCAGTTCTTC.

This clonotype was found a few times. The chain employs TRBV12-3 or TRBV12-4 and TRBJ2-7; D is tentatively TRBD1 or TRBD2 (5 bases each). The CDR3 consists of 14 residues. V lost 5 bases, J lost 2 bases, and 13 bases lay in between. The CDR3 protein is CASSTHGGAYEQYF. The CDR3 DNA reads TGTGCCAGCAGTACCCATGGGGGTGCCTACGAGCAGTACTTC.

This clonotype was counted between two and nine times. The chain carries TRBV5-1 and TRBJ1-1; D might be TRBD1 (6 bases). CDR1 is SGHRS and CDR2 is YFSETQ in the germline V gene. V lost 0 bases to trimming and J lost 0 bases, with 12 bases between them. This CDR3 has 16 amino acids. The CDR3 loop reads CASSLVGGSLNTEAFF. CDR3 sequence (DNA): TGCGCCAGCAGCTTGGTGGGGGGCAGCTTGAACACTGAAGCTTTCTTT.

A few counts support this clonotype. The chain combines TRBV20-1 with TRBJ2-2, with D perhaps matching TRBD1 (5 bases). The CDR3 runs 13 residues. Deletions cut 6 bases from V and 3 bases from J, with 11 bases between. Germline loops: CDR1 DFQATT, CDR2 SNEGSKA (reference sequence). The CDR3: CSAWGRDTGELFF. CDR3 DNA sequence: TGCAGTGCGTGGGGCCGCGACACCGGGGAGCTGTTTTTT.